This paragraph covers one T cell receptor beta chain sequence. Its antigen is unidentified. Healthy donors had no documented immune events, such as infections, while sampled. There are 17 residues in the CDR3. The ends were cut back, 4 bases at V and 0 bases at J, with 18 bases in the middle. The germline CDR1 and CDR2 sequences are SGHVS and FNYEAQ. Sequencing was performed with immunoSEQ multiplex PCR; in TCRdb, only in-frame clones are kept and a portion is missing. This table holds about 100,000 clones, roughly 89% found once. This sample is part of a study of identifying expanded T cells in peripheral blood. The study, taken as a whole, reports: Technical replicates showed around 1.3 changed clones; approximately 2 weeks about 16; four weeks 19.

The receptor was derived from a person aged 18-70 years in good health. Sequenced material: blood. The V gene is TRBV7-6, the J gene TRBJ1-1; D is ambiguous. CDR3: CASSSWPRSSMNTEAFF. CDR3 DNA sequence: TGTGCCAGCAGCTCTTGGCCCCGATCTTCCATGAACACTGAAGCTTTCTTT.